Presented here are 8 T cell receptor beta chains from one specimen sequenced in a study of blood T cell repertoires in COVID-19. Sequenced by immunoSEQ multiplex PCR; TCRdb stores in-frame clones only, minus some. The sample carries around 380,000 clones, more than 75% recorded once. The sequenced sample consisted of PBMCs or T cells enriched from blood (not recorded which). Receptor source: a young man who had recovered from COVID-19.

This sequence joins TRBV7-2 and TRBJ2-1; 7 nucleotides match TRBD1. The V and J ends lost 5 bases and 12 bases, in that order; junction bases with no gene match: 10. CDR1 is SGHTA, CDR2 FQGNSA, per germline. The CDR3 totals 13 residues. CDR3 coding DNA: TGTGCCAGCAGCCTCGGACAGGTGGAGGTGCAGTTCTTC. It is translated as CASSLGQVEVQFF.

The rearrangement links TRBV7-9 to TRBJ1-1, with 9 bases fitting TRBD1. Trimming removed 6 bases from V and 5 bases from J; junction bases left unmatched: 4. From germline, CDR1 is SEHNR and CDR2 FQNEAQ (reference sequence). The CDR3 totals 13 residues. CDR3 sequence (DNA): TGTGCCAGCAGGGGACAGGGAGGTACTGAAGCTTTCTTT. It translates to CASRGQGGTEAFF.

The J gene is TRBJ2-2, the V gene TRBV9, with TRBD1 matching over 9 bases. V shed 3 bases, J shed 4 bases, and the junction held 7 bases outside the gene matches. The CDR3 is made up of 16 amino acids. The germline V gene encodes CDR1 SGDLS and CDR2 YYNGEE. The CDR3: CASSATGGSVTGELFF. In DNA form, the CDR3 reads TGTGCCAGCAGCGCTACAGGGGGCTCTGTCACCGGGGAGCTGTTTTTT.

This rearrangement joins TRBV6-1 to TRBJ2-7; 9 nucleotides match TRBD1. V lost 0 bases and J lost 3; bases outside the gene matches: 3. This CDR3 contains 15 residues. CDR1 is MNHNS, CDR2 SASEGT, per germline. The CDR3 here is CASSEAGQGYYEQYF. The CDR3 DNA is TGTGCCAGCAGTGAAGCGGGACAGGGTTACTACGAGCAGTACTTC.

This rearrangement joins TRBV18 to TRBJ2-5; weak D call: TRBD1 (5 bases). The CDR3 runs to 14 residues. The V gene's germline CDR1 is KGHSH and CDR2 LQKENI. The ends were cut back, 3 bases at V and 4 bases at J, with 12 bases in the middle. The CDR3 bases are TGTGCCAGCTCACCTCGACAGACTGGAGAGACCCAGTACTTC. Its translation is CASSPRQTGETQYF.

This chain uses TRBV2 with TRBJ1-5; D gene ambiguous. Germline values: CDR1 SNHLY, CDR2 FYNNEI. The V and J ends lost 6 bases and 6 bases respectively, with 9 bases between them. There are 12 residues in the CDR3. The CDR3 loop is CASSRELQPQHF. CDR3 coding DNA: TGTGCCAGCAGCCGGGAACTTCAGCCCCAGCATTTT.

Only one count was recorded for this clone. The CDR3: CASSFARLGLAKNIQYF. The CDR3 nucleotides read TGTGCCAGCAGCTTTGCTCGATTGGGACTAGCCAAAAACATTCAGTACTTC. This rearrangement joins TRBV11-2 to TRBJ2-4; D possibly corresponds to TRBD2 (6 bases). Trimming removed 3 bases at V and 0 bases at J, with 15 bases between. Germline V gene lookup returns CDR1 SGHAT and CDR2 FQNNGV. This CDR3 spans 17 amino acids.

This sequence joins TRBV6-5 and TRBJ1-1; 7 bases map to TRBD1. Germline V gives CDR1 MNHEY, CDR2 SVGAGI. With V trimmed by 0 bases and J by 4 bases, 2 bases remained unmatched. This CDR3 spans 14 amino acids. CDR3 DNA sequence: TGTGCCAGCAGTTACTCTCCAGGGGGCACTGAAGCTTTCTTT. This encodes CASSYSPGGTEAFF.